The 31 T cell receptor beta chains below all came from one sample that was sequenced in a study of T cells in Graves' hyperthyroidism and ophthalmopathy. TCR beta CDR3 regions were amplified from RNA transcripts. TCR CDR3 regions were first amplified by RT-PCR with HTBI primers. TCRdb itself ran the multiplex PCR reads through MiXCR, one entry per CDR3 protein. Here the sample spans about 460,000 distinct CDR3 sequences, roughly 22% being singletons. Input material: blood. These receptors were obtained from a woman in her 70s with Graves' ophthalmopathy.

With respect to this clonotype: Germline is not matched at one junction end, which may reflect a read error. The chain uses TRBV7-9 and TRBJ1-1; 9 bases are shared with TRBD1. The CDR3 length is 20 residues. Germline CDR1 SEHNR, CDR2 FQNEAQ (reference sequence). CDR3 sequence: CASSQGGQGPGSPRSTEAFF. CDR3 in DNA: TGCGCCAGCAGCCAAGGGGGACAGGGACCAGGAAGTCCTAGAAGCACTGAAGCTTTCTTT.

V is TRBV20-1 and J is TRBJ1-2; 7 nucleotides line up with TRBD1. Germline V lookup: CDR1 DFQATT, CDR2 SNEGSKA (reference sequence). Losses at the gene ends were 3 bases for V and 4 bases for J; bases not matched to a gene: 11. The CDR3 contains 15 residues. The CDR3 coding sequence is TGCAGTGCTAGTGGGACAGCCGAAACCTCCTATGGCTACACCTTC. It is translated as CSASGTAETSYGYTF.

This clonotype was detected only a few times. V gene TRBV7-6 combines with J gene TRBJ2-1; 9 bases align to TRBD2. There are 16 residues in the CDR3. Per the germline V gene, CDR1 is SGHVS and CDR2 is FNYEAQ. Germline trimming cut 5 bases from V and 4 bases from J; bases unmatched to any gene: 9. The CDR3 coding sequence is TGTGCCAGCAGCCGCTACCTAGCGGGAACTTACAATGAGCAGTTCTTC. Translation: CASSRYLAGTYNEQFF.

The chain joins TRBV19 to TRBJ2-5; TRBD2 is a possible D gene (5 bases). This CDR3 comprises 14 residues. Germline CDR1 LNHDA, CDR2 SQIVND (reference sequence). The V end was cut by 5 bases, the J end by 5 bases, with 15 bases between. The CDR3 DNA reads as TGTGCCAGTAGTCCCCAGGCCCGAGGGGAGACCCAGTACTTC. Its protein is CASSPQARGETQYF.

This clonotype was counted ten times or more. The V gene is TRBV6-1, the J gene TRBJ2-2, with TRBD1 identical over 8 bases. The CDR3 sequence is 18 residues long. Germline V gene lookup returns CDR1 MNHNS and CDR2 SASEGT. Trimming took 5 bases from V and 0 from J; bases not matched to a gene: 11. The CDR3 DNA reads TGTGCCAGCAGTTACGACACTCCGGGACAGGCGAACACCGGGGAGCTGTTTTTT. Translation gives CASSYDTPGQANTGELFF.

This clonotype has only a few counts. The chain links TRBV6-1 to TRBJ1-4, with unresolved D. Germline loops: CDR1 MNHNS, CDR2 SASEGT. This CDR3 is 14 amino acids long. V lost 3 bases to trimming and J lost 8 bases, with 13 bases between them. CDR3 coding DNA: TGTGCCAGCAGTGATACGACTATGGGGGAAAAACTGTTTTTT. Its translation is CASSDTTMGEKLFF.

The CDR3 sequence: CASRYLAGSYNEQFF. As DNA, the CDR3 is TGTGCCAGCAGGTACCTAGCGGGATCTTACAATGAGCAGTTCTTC. The rearrangement links TRBV12-3 or TRBV12-4 to TRBJ2-1, with TRBD2 matching 9 bases. CDR3 size: 15 residues. The trim removed 6 bases at V and 4 bases at J, leaving 7 bases unmatched.

The chain has TRBV20-1 and TRBJ2-1; D is undetermined. Germline V gene lookup returns CDR1 DFQATT and CDR2 SNEGSKA (reference sequence). V was trimmed by 0 bases and J by 9 bases, leaving 18 bases between them. The CDR3 covers 15 residues. The CDR3 protein is CSARERLVGSFEQFF. CDR3 bases: TGCAGTGCTAGAGAGCGCCTAGTAGGCTCGTTTGAGCAGTTCTTC.

There are many counts of this clonotype. The chain carries TRBV10-3 and TRBJ2-7; D is possibly TRBD1 (6 bases). V lost 6 bases and J lost 4, with 10 bases in between. The CDR3 loop spans 12 amino acids. The germline gives CDR1 ENHRY, CDR2 SYGVKD. Written as DNA, the CDR3 is TGTGCCATCAGCCAGGACAGATACGAGCAGTACTTC. Its translation is CAISQDRYEQYF.

The chain employs TRBV4-2 and TRBJ2-7; 7 nucleotides agree with TRBD2. The germline CDR1 and CDR2 sequences are LGHNA and YNFKEQ. This CDR3 contains 16 residues. The trim removed 4 bases at V and 2 bases at J, leaving 11 bases unmatched. The CDR3 spells CASSPLFEGGAYEQYF. The CDR3 DNA reads TGTGCCAGCAGCCCCTTATTTGAGGGAGGGGCCTACGAGCAGTACTTC.

This clonotype has only a few counts. The chain has TRBV27 and TRBJ1-3; no clear D gene. CDR1 and CDR2 (germline): MNHEY, SMNVEV (reference sequence). Trimming removed 2 bases from V and 4 bases from J, with 6 bases in between. The CDR3 has 13 residues. The CDR3 DNA is TGTGCCAGCAGTTTAACACGGGGAAACACCATATATTTT. Amino acid sequence: CASSLTRGNTIYF.

In the case of this clonotype: It may be a read error: a sequence one base away is much more abundant. CDR3 nucleotides: TGTGCCAGCACTCACCCAGTAAGGAGCCCCGGGGAGCTGTTTTTT. Its translation: CASTHPVRSPGELFF. The chain has TRBV12-3 or TRBV12-4 and TRBJ2-2; D unclear. V lost 7 bases and J lost 6, with 18 bases in between. This CDR3 is 15 amino acids long.

This chain uses TRBV28 with TRBJ2-7; D possibly corresponds to TRBD2 (6 bases). The CDR3 is 14 residues long. Germline-derived CDR1 and CDR2 are MDHEN and SYDVKM. With 3 bases removed from V and 6 bases from J, the gap between germline ends came to 15 bases. The DNA of the CDR3 is TGTGCCAGCAGTTTTGGTGGGAGGTCGATCGAGCAGTACTTC. The encoded protein is CASSFGGRSIEQYF.

The sample holds many counts of this clonotype. This chain links TRBV6-5 with TRBJ1-2, with D possibly being TRBD1 (6 bases). Trimming pared 0 bases from V and 7 bases from J, leaving 15 bases between. The CDR3 is made up of 15 amino acids. Germline V gene data show CDR1 as MNHEY and CDR2 as SVGAGI. The CDR3: CASSYSPGAPAGYTF. Here the CDR3 DNA reads TGTGCCAGCAGTTACTCCCCGGGGGCGCCGGCTGGCTACACCTTC.

The chain is built from TRBV2 and TRBJ2-2; 10 positions agree with TRBD2. The CDR3 spans 16 residues. Germline trimming cut 4 bases from V and 4 bases from J; bases unmatched to any gene: 6. The germline V gene encodes CDR1 SNHLY and CDR2 FYNNEI. The CDR3 DNA reads TGTGCCAGCAGTGTGCGCGTAGCGGGAGGCACCGGGGAGCTGTTTTTT. This translates into CASSVRVAGGTGELFF.

This clonotype turned up a few times. The chain has TRBV28 and TRBJ2-4; tentatively, D is TRBD1 (5 bases). In germline, CDR1 is MDHEN, CDR2 SYDVKM. The CDR3 is 14 amino acids. With 5 bases removed from V and 6 bases from J, the gap between germline ends came to 14 bases. In DNA form, the CDR3 reads TGTGCCAGCAGTCCGTGGGGCTGGGTAAACATTCAGTACTTC. The encoded protein is CASSPWGWVNIQYF. Looking up the rest from reference TRBV28 and TRBJ2-4 gives the full variable domain: DVKVTQSSRYLVKRTGEKVFLECVQDMDHENMFWYRQDPGLGLRLIYFSYDVKMKEKGDIPEGYSVSREKKERFSLILESASTNQTSMYLCASSPWGWVNIQYFGAGTRLSVL.

This clonotype was recorded many times. The genes are TRBV6-5 and TRBJ2-7; D not certain. V was pared by 0 bases and J by 4 bases, with 4 bases between. Per the germline V gene, CDR1 is MNHEY and CDR2 is SVGAGI. The CDR3 is 12 amino acids. The CDR3 region is CASSYSIYEQYF. The CDR3, as DNA: TGTGCCAGCAGTTACTCGATATACGAGCAGTACTTC.

This clonotype occurred a few times. The chain carries TRBV7-8 and TRBJ2-7; 7 bases line up with TRBD1. The CDR3 has 14 amino acids. Germline CDR1 SGHVS, CDR2 FQNEAQ. The J segment lost 2 bases and the V segment lost 3 bases, leaving 4 bases of the junction unmatched. The CDR3 is CASSFSQGAYEQYF. Written as DNA, the CDR3 is TGTGCCAGCAGCTTCAGTCAGGGGGCCTACGAGCAGTACTTC.

The CDR3 reads CASSQDRVVNTEAFF. The CDR3 nucleotides are TGTGCCAGCAGCCAAGATCGAGTGGTGAACACTGAAGCTTTCTTT. The chain links TRBV14 to TRBJ1-1; no clear D. This CDR3 has 15 amino acids. In germline, CDR1 is SGHDN, CDR2 FVKESK. Between the trimmed V and J ends, which lost 0 bases and 0 bases, there was a span of 8 bases.

Regarding this clonotype: A much bigger clone sits one base away, suggesting this may be a read error. The V gene is TRBV29-1, the J gene TRBJ1-2; a possible D gene is TRBD1 (5 bases). V gave up 4 bases and J gave up 4 bases, with 16 bases separating them. CDR3 length: 14 amino acids. Germline CDR1 reads SQVTM; CDR2 reads ANQGSEA. For the CDR3, the DNA is TGCAGCGTTGTAGAGGATCTCGACAGCTATGGCTACACCTTC. As protein: CSVVEDLDSYGYTF.

As for this clonotype: Just one base apart from a much larger clone, this may be a read error. The genes are TRBV12-3 or TRBV12-4 and TRBJ1-4, with TRBD1 as a possible D gene (5 bases). The CDR3 loop spans 14 amino acids. The CDR3: CASSIWGVNEKPFF. CDR3 coding DNA: TGTGCCAGCAGCATCTGGGGGGTTAATGAAAAACCGTTTTTT.

This clonotype was recorded at least ten times. The CDR3 sequence: CASSTRTSGRGVADTQYF. The DNA for the CDR3 is TGTGCCAGCAGTACCCGGACTAGCGGGAGGGGGGTGGCAGATACGCAGTATTTT. V is TRBV28 and J is TRBJ2-3; 15 nucleotides match TRBD2. Germline trimming cut 5 bases from V and 4 bases from J; bases unmatched to any gene: 10. Germline V gene data show CDR1 as MDHEN and CDR2 as SYDVKM. CDR3 length: 18 amino acids.

The rearrangement links TRBV24-1 to TRBJ1-5; 7 bases are shared with TRBD1. Germline values: CDR1 KGHDR, CDR2 SFDVKD. This CDR3 has 13 residues. The trim removed 4 bases at V and 7 bases at J, leaving 3 bases unmatched. DNA for the CDR3: TGTGCCACCAGTGAAGGGGGCGCGCAGCCCCAGCATTTT. This gives the protein CATSEGGAQPQHF.

The table lists this clonotype with many counts. The J gene is TRBJ1-1, the V gene TRBV12-3 or TRBV12-4; TRBD1 is a possible D gene (6 bases). This CDR3 has 15 residues. Trimming stripped 6 bases from V and 1 base from J, with 15 bases between. DNA for the CDR3: TGTGCCAGCAGGTTAACCGGACAGCCGAACACTGAAGCTTTCTTT. This gives the protein CASRLTGQPNTEAFF.

Only a few counts were recorded for this clonotype. The J gene is TRBJ2-4, the V gene TRBV3-1, with 10 positions matching TRBD1. CDR1 LGHDT and CDR2 YNNKEL come from the germline V gene (reference sequence). CDR3 length: 14 amino acids. Losses at the gene ends were 4 bases for V and 7 bases for J; bases not matched to a gene: 4. The CDR3 coding sequence is TGTGCCAGCAGCCCGACAGGGGGCTGGAACATTCAGTACTTC. Amino acid sequence: CASSPTGGWNIQYF. Combining the CDR3 with reference TRBV3-1 and TRBJ2-4 gives the whole variable domain DTAVSQTPKYLVTQMGNDKSIKCEQNLGHDTMYWYKQDSKKFLKIMFSYNNKELIINETVPNRFSPKSPDKAHLNLHINSLELGDSAVYFCASSPTGGWNIQYFGAGTRLSVL.

The rearrangement joins TRBV7-6 to TRBJ2-7; 11 nucleotides agree with TRBD1. The V segment lost 6 bases and the J segment 0 bases; nucleotides outside the gene matches: 10. CDR3 length equals 17 residues. Germline V gives CDR1 SGHVS, CDR2 FNYEAQ. In nucleotides, the CDR3 is TGTGCCAGCAGTACCGGGACAGGGGGTTCCCTCTCCTACGAGCAGTACTTC. It codes for CASSTGTGGSLSYEQYF.

The rearrangement links TRBV10-3 to TRBJ2-5; D unresolved. Germline V gene data show CDR1 as ENHRY and CDR2 as SYGVKD. There are 11 residues in the CDR3. V was shortened by 10 bases and J by 0 bases, with 6 bases between the two germline ends. CDR3 DNA sequence: TGTGCCACACAATACCAAGAGACCCAGTACTTC. This encodes CATQYQETQYF.

The chain uses TRBV6-1 and TRBJ1-5; TRBD1 matches 7 bases. CDR3 length: 15 residues. Germline lookup yields CDR1 MNHNS and CDR2 SASEGT. V gave up 3 bases and J gave up 0 bases; unmatched junction bases: 2. The CDR3 bases are TGTGCCAGCAGTGATGACAGGGTTAGCAATCAGCCCCAGCATTTT. This codes for CASSDDRVSNQPQHF.

The chain couples TRBV30 to TRBJ2-1, with D perhaps TRBD1 or TRBD2 (6 bases each). Germline CDR1 is GTSNPN and CDR2 is SVGIG (reference sequence). Trimming removed 3 bases from V and 12 bases from J, with 18 bases in between. CDR3 length equals 13 residues. As DNA, the CDR3 is TGTGCCTGGAGCCCCCACAGGGACTTGGGGCAGTTCTTC. It encodes CAWSPHRDLGQFF.

A few counts support this clonotype. This chain connects TRBV5-1 to TRBJ2-3; unclear D gene. The CDR3 consists of 15 residues. With 0 bases removed from V and 3 bases from J, the gap between germline ends came to 11 bases. Germline CDR1 SGHRS, CDR2 YFSETQ. The CDR3 DNA is TGCGCCAGCAGCTTGGTCGGAGATCGGACAGATACGCAGTATTTT. It is translated as CASSLVGDRTDTQYF. Combining the CDR3 with reference TRBV5-1 and TRBJ2-3 gives the whole variable domain KAGVTQTPRYLIKTRGQQVTLSCSPISGHRSVSWYQQTPGQGLQFLFEYFSETQRNKGNFPGRFSGRQFSNSRSEMNVSTLELGDSALYLCASSLVGDRTDTQYFGPGTRLTVL.

This clonotype has ten or more counts. This chain connects TRBV3-1 to TRBJ1-1, with D hard to call. CDR1 is LGHDT and CDR2 is YNNKEL in the germline V gene (reference sequence). The CDR3 has 14 amino acids. The V gene lost 1 base and the J gene lost 1 base, with 7 bases spanning the gap. The CDR3 DNA reads as TGTGCCAGCAGCCAAGTAAGGAAGAACACTGAAGCTTTCTTT. It codes for CASSQVRKNTEAFF.